This T cell receptor (beta chain) was documented in a study of OX40 agonist ivuxolimab in advanced cancers. Looking at the study overall: People who had prior anti-PD-1, anti-PD-L1 or anti-CTLA-4 therapy could take part, and approximately 43% had some. Broader study findings: Also present in some nonresponders was a low level of normalized T-cell clonal expansion.

V lost 0 bases and J 8 bases, leaving 11 bases between the germline ends. The germline V gene encodes CDR1 SGHKS and CDR2 YYEKEE (reference sequence). The CDR3 loop spans 13 amino acids. Comments on this clone: Its target is unknown.

TCRdb's table, derived via immunoSEQ multiplex PCR, lists solely in-frame clones and lacks some. The table has about 38,000 clones, approximately 80% seen once. Autoimmune disease history or systemic immunosuppression led to patient exclusion. The genes are TRBV5-5 and TRBJ1-2; D is unclear. The sequencing used CD4+ or CD8+ T cells sorted from blood, collected in a trial of the OX40 agonist ivuxolimab. The TCR was taken from an adult with an advanced solid tumor such as melanoma, head and neck, liver or kidney cancer. The CDR3 here is CASSLGRTEGYTF. CDR3 bases: TGTGCCAGCAGCTTGGGCCGAACGGAAGGCTACACCTTC.